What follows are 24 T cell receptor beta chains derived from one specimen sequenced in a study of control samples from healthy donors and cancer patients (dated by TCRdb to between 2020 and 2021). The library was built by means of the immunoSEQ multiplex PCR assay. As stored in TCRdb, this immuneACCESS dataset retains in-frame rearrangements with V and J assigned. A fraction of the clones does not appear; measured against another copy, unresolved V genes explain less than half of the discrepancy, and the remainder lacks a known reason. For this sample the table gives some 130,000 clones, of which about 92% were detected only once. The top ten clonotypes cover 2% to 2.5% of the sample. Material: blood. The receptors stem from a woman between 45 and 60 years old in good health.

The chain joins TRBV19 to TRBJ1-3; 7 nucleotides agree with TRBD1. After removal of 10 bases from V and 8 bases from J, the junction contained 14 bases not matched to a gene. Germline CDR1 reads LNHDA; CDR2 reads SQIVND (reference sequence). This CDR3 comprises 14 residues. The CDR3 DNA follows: TGTGCCACCACCGGACCGACTACAGGGGACACCATATATTTT. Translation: CATTGPTTGDTIYF.

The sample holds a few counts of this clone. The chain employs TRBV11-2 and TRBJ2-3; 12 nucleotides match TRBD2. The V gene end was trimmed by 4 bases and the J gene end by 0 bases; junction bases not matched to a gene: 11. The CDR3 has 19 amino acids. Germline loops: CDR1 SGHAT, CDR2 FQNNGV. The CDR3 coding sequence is TGTGCCAGCAGCTCCTGGGAATATGGACTAGCGGGGAGCACAGATACGCAGTATTTT. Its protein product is CASSSWEYGLAGSTDTQYF.

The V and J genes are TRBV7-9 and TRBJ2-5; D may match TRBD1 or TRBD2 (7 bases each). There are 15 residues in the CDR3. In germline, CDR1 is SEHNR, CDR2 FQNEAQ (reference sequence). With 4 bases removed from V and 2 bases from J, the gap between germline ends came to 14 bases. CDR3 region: CASSYPQGGQETQYF. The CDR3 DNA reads TGTGCCAGCAGCTACCCTCAGGGGGGGCAAGAGACCCAGTACTTC.

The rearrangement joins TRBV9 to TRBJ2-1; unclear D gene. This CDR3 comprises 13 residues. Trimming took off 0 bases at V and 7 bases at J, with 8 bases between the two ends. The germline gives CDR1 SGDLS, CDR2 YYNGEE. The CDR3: CASSVGSMNEQFF. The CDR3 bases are TGTGCCAGCAGCGTAGGTAGTATGAATGAGCAGTTCTTC.

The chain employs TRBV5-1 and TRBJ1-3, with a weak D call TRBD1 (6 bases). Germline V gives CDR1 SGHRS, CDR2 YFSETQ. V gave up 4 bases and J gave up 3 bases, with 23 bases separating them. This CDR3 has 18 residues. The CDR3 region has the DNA TGCGCCAGCAGCCAGTTCTCACAGGGAACGGCGGGTGGAAACACCATATATTTT. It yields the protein CASSQFSQGTAGGNTIYF.

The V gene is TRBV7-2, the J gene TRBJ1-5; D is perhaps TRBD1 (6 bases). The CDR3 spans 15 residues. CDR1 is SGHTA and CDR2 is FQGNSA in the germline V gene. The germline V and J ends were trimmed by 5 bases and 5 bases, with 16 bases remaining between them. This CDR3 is CASSLGGGPHQPQHF. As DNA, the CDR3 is TGTGCCAGCAGCCTCGGGGGGGGGCCACATCAGCCCCAGCATTTT.

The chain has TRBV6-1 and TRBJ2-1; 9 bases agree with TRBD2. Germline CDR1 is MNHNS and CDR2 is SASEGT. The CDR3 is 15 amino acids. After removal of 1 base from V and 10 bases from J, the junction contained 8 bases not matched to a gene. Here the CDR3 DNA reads TGTGCCAGCAGTGAAGTAGTAGCGGGGGCGGGGGAGCAGTTCTTC. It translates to CASSEVVAGAGEQFF.

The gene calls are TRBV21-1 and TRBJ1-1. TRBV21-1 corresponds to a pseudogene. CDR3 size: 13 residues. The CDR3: CAVIWGGALDAFF. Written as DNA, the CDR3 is TGTGCCGTCATTTGGGGGGGCGCCTTAGACGCTTTCTTT.

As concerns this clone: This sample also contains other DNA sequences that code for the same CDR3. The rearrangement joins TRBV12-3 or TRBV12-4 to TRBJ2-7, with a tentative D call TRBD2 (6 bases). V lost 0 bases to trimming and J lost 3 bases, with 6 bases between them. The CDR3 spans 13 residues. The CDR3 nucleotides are TGTGCCAGCAGTTTAGCGGGGGGCTACGAGCAGTACTTC. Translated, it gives CASSLAGGYEQYF.

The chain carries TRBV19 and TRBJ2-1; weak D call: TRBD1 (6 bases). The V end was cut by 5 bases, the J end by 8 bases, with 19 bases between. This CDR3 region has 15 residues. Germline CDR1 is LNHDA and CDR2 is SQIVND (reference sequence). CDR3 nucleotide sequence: TGTGCCAGTAGTTCACAGGGCAAGCCGACAGATGAGCAGTTCTTC. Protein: CASSSQGKPTDEQFF. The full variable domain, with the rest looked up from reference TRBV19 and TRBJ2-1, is DGGITQSPKYLFRKEGQNVTLSCEQNLNHDAMYWYRQDPGQGLRLIYYSQIVNDFQKGDIAEGYSVSREKKESFPLTVTSAQKNPTAFYLCASSSQGKPTDEQFFGPGTRLTVL.

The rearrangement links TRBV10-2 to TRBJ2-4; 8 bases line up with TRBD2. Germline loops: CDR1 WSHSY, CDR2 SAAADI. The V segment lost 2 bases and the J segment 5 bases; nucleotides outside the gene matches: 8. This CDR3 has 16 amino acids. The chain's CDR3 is CASSEIPGGPQNIQYF. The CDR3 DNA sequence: TGCGCCAGCAGTGAGATTCCGGGAGGGCCCCAAAACATTCAGTACTTC.

The CDR3 DNA follows: TGTGCCAGCACCCTTAGCGGGAGCCACGAGCAGTACTTC. Encoded protein: CASTLSGSHEQYF. This chain links TRBV6-5 with TRBJ2-7, with 9 bases aligning to TRBD2. CDR1 and CDR2 (germline): MNHEY, SVGAGI. The CDR3 totals 13 residues. The V gene end was trimmed by 7 bases and the J gene end by 5 bases; junction bases not matched to a gene: 6.

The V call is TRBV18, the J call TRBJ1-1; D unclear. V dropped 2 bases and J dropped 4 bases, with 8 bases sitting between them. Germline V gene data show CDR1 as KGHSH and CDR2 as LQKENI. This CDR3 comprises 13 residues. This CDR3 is CASSPTSSTEAFF. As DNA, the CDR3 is TGTGCCAGCTCACCAACATCGAGCACTGAAGCTTTCTTT.

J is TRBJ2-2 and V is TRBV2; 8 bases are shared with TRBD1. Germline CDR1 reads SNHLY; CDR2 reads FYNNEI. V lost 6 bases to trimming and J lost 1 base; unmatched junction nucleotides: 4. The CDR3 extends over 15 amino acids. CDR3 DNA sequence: TGTGCCAGCAGGGCCGGGACAGGGAACACCGGGGAGCTGTTTTTT. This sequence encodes CASRAGTGNTGELFF.

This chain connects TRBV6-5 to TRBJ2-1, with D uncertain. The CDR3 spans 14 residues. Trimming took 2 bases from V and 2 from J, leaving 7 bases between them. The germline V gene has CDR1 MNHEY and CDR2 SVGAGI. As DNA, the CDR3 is TGTGCCAGCAGTTACATCTCGACCTACAATGAGCAGTTCTTC. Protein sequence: CASSYISTYNEQFF.

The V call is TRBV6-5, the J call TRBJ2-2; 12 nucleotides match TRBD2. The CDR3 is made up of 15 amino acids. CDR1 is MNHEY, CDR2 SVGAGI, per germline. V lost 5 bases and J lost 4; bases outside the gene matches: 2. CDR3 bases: TGTGCCAGCAGTACTAGCGGGGGGCCCACCGGGGAGCTGTTTTTT. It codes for CASSTSGGPTGELFF.

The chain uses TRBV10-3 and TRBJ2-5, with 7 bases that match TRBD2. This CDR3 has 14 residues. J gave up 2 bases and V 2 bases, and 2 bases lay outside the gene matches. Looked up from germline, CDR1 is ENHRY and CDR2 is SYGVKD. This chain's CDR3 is CAISEPGLQETQYF. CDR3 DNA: TGTGCCATCAGTGAGCCGGGACTACAAGAGACCCAGTACTTC.

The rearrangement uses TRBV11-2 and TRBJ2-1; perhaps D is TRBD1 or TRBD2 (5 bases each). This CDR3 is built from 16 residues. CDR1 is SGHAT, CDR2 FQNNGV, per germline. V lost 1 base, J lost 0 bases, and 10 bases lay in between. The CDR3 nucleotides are TGTGCCAGCAGCTTAGCTTGGGGGACCTCCTACAATGAGCAGTTCTTC. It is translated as CASSLAWGTSYNEQFF.

CDR3 in amino acids: CASSLWASAEKLFF. The CDR3 nucleotides read TGTGCCAGCAGTTTATGGGCCTCGGCTGAAAAACTGTTTTTT. V usage is TRBV27 and J usage is TRBJ1-4; no clear D. The V gene's germline CDR1 is MNHEY and CDR2 SMNVEV (reference sequence). The CDR3 is 14 residues long. V was cut by 1 base and J by 7 bases, with 10 bases left in between.

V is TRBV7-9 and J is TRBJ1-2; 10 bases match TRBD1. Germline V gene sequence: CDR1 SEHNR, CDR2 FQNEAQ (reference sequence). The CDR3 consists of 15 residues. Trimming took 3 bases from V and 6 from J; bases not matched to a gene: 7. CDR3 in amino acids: CASSLTPTGGNGYTF. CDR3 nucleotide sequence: TGTGCCAGCAGCTTGACCCCGACAGGGGGCAATGGCTACACCTTC.

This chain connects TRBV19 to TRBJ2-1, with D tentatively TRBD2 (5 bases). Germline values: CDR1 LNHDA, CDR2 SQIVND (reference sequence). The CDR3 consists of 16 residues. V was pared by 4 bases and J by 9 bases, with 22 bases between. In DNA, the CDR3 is TGTGCCAGTAGTAGAGAAGGTGGCGGTCGAGGAGGTGAGCAGTTCTTC. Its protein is CASSREGGGRGGEQFF.

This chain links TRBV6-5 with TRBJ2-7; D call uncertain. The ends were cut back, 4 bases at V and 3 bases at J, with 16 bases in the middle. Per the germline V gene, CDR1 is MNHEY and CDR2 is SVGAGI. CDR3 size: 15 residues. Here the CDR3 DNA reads TGTGCCAGCAGTTTACTCTCGTCCATGGGCTACGAGCAGTACTTC. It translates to CASSLLSSMGYEQYF.

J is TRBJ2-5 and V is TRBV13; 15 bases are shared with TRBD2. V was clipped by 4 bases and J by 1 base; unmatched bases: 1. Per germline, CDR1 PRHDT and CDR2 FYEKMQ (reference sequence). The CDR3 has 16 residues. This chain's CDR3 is CASSSGLAGGQETQYF. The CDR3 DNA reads TGTGCCAGCAGCTCGGGACTAGCGGGGGGCCAAGAGACCCAGTACTTC.

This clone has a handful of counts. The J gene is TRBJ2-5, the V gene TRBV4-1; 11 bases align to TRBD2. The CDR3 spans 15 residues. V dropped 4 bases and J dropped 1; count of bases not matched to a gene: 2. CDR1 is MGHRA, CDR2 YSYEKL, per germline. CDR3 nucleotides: TGCGCCAGCAGCCGACTAGCGGGATCCCAAGAGACCCAGTACTTC. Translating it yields CASSRLAGSQETQYF.